This T cell receptor (beta chain) stems from a study of blood T cell repertoires in COVID-19. About the research overall: The United States, Italy and Spain provided the acute and convalescent COVID-19 samples. From T cells, B-cell-depleted T cells, or PBMCs came the material, which was cDNA or gDNA.

V was pared by 3 bases and J by 8 bases, with 7 bases of the junction left unmatched. The CDR3 is made up of 15 amino acids. Germline V gene data show CDR1 as MNHEY and CDR2 as SMNVEV (reference sequence). Authors' analysis steps: Amplification of reference gene primers provided the estimated nucleated cell counts. Method: immunoSEQ multiplex PCR; TCRdb's copy keeps in-frame clones and lacks some. That table is the source of V, J and clone size, and D and trimming were worked out from the DNA. The sample records roughly 380,000 clones, roughly 90% being singletons. Seattle researchers signed up patients amid active infection and tracked them longitudinally.

The TCR comes from a woman aged 40 to 50 with COVID-19, enrolled during active disease. The sequencing sample was made of peripheral blood. J is TRBJ2-1 and V is TRBV27, with TRBD2 matching over 10 bases. CDR3 nucleotide sequence: TGTGCCAGCAGTTTTATAGCGGGAGGCTATGATGAGCAGTTCTTC. It specifies CASSFIAGGYDEQFF.